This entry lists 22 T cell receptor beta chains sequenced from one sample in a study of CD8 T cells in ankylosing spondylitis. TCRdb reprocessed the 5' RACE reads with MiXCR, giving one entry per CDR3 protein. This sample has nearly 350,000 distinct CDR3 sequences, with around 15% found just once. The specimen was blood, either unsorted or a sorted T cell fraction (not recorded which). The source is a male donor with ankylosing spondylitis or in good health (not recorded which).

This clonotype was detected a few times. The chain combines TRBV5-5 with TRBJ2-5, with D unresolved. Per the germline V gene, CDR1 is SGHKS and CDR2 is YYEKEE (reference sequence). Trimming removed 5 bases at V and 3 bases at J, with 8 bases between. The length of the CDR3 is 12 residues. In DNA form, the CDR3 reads TGTGCCAGCAGAAGGTACAAAGAGACCCAGTACTTC. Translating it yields CASRRYKETQYF.

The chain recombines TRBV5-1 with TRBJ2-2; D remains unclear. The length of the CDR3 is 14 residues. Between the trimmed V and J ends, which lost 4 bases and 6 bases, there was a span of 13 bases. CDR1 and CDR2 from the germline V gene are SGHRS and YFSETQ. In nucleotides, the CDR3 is TGCGCCAGCAGCCCTATGGAGCAATCCGGGGAGCTGTTTTTT. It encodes CASSPMEQSGELFF.

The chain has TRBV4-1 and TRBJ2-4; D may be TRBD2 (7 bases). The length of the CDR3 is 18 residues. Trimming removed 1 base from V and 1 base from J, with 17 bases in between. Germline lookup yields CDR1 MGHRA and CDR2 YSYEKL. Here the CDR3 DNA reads TGCGCCAGCAGCCAAGGACTAGCCGAGGGGGTGGCCAAAAACATTCAGTACTTC. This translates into CASSQGLAEGVAKNIQYF.

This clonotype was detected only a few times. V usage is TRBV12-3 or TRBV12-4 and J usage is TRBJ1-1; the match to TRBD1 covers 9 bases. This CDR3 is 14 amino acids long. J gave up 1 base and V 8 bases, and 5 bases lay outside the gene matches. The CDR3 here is CASGQQGANTEAFF. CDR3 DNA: TGTGCCAGCGGACAACAGGGGGCGAACACTGAAGCTTTCTTT.

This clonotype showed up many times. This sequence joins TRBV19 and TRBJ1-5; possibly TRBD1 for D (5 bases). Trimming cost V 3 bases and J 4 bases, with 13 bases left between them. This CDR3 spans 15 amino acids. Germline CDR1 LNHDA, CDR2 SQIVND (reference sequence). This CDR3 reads CASSIDGTLNQPQHF. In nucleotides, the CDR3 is TGTGCCAGTAGTATCGATGGGACCTTAAATCAGCCCCAGCATTTT.

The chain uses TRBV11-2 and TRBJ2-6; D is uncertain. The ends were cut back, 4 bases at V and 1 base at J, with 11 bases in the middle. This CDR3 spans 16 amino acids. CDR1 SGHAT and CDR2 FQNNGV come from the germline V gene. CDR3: CASSSEPESGANVLTF. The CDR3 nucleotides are TGTGCCAGCAGCTCTGAACCTGAATCTGGGGCCAACGTCCTGACTTTC.

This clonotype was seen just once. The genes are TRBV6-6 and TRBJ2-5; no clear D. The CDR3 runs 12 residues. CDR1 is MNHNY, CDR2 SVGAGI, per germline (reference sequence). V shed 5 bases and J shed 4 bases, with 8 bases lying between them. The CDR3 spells CASSAHRETQYF. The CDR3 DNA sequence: TGTGCCAGCAGTGCACATAGAGAGACCCAGTACTTC.

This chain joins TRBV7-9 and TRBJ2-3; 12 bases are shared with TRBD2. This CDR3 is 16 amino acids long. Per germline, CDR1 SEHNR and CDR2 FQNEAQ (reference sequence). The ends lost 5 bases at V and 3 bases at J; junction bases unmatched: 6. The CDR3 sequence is CASSALTSGGTDTQYF. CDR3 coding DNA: TGTGCCAGCAGCGCCCTAACTAGCGGGGGGACAGATACGCAGTATTTT. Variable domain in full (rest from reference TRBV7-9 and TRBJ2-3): DTGVSQNPRHKITKRGQNVTFRCDPISEHNRLYWYRQTLGQGPEFLTYFQNEAQLEKSRLLSDRFSAERPKGSFSTLEIQRTEQGDSAMYLCASSALTSGGTDTQYFGPGTRLTVL.

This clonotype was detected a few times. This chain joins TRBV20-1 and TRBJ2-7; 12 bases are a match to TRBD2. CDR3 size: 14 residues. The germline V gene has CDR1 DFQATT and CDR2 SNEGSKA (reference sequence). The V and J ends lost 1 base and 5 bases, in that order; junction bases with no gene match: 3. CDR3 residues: CSARGLAGDHEQYF. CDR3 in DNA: TGCAGTGCTAGAGGACTAGCGGGGGACCACGAGCAGTACTTC.

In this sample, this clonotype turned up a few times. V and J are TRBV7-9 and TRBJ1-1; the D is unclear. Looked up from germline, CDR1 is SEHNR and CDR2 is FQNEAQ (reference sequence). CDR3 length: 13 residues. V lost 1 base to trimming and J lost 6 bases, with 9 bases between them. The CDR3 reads CASSLGPGPEAFF. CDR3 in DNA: TGTGCCAGCAGCTTAGGACCTGGGCCTGAAGCTTTCTTT.

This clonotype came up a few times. Here the CDR3 DNA reads TGCAGTGCTAACAGCTACAATGAGCAGTTCTTC. Its protein is CSANSYNEQFF. The rearrangement uses TRBV20-1 and TRBJ2-1; D remains unclear. The CDR3 is 11 residues long. CDR1 is DFQATT and CDR2 is SNEGSKA in the germline V gene (reference sequence). The V end was cut by 4 bases, the J end by 3 bases, with 4 bases between.

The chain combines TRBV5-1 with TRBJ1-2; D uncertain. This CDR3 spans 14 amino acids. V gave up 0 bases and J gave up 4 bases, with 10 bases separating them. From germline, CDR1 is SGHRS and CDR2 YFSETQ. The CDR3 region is CASSLDGDSYGYTF. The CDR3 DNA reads TGCGCCAGCAGCTTGGATGGAGATTCCTATGGCTACACCTTC. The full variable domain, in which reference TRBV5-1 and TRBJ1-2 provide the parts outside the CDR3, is KAGVTQTPRYLIKTRGQQVTLSCSPISGHRSVSWYQQTPGQGLQFLFEYFSETQRNKGNFPGRFSGRQFSNSRSEMNVSTLELGDSALYLCASSLDGDSYGYTFGSGTRLTVV.

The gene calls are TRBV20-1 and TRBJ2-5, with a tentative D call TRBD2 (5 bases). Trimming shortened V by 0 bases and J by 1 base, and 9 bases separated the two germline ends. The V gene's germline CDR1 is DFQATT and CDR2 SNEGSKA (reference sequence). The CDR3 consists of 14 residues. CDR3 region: CSARDGGVQETQYF. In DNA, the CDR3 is TGCAGTGCTAGAGACGGAGGAGTCCAAGAGACCCAGTACTTC.

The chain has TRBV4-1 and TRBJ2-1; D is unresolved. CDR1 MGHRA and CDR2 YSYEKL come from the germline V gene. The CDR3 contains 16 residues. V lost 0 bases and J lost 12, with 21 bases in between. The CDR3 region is CASSQDGSLSSVGQFF. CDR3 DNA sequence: TGCGCCAGCAGCCAAGATGGTAGTCTATCCTCAGTAGGGCAGTTCTTC.

The CDR3, as DNA: TGTGCCAGCAGTTACAAACCCTGGACCGCTACCTACGAGCAGTACTTC. It codes for CASSYKPWTATYEQYF. The rearrangement joins TRBV6-2 or TRBV6-3 to TRBJ2-7, with no clear D. V lost 2 bases and J lost 2, with 16 bases in between. CDR1 is MNHEY, CDR2 SVGEGT, per germline. The CDR3 runs to 16 residues.

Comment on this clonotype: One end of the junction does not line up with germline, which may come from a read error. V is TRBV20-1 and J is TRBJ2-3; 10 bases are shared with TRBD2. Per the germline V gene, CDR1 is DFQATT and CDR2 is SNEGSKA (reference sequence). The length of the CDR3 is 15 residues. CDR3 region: CSARVASGRADTQYF. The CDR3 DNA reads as TGCAGTGCCAGAGTGGCTAGCGGGAGAGCAGATACGCAGTATTTT.

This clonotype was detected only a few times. DNA of the CDR3: TGTGCCAGCAGTTTAACAACGACGGTGGAGGACGAGCAGTACTTC. It yields the protein CASSLTTTVEDEQYF. The chain recombines TRBV12-3 or TRBV12-4 with TRBJ2-7; TRBD2 might be the D (5 bases). The length of the CDR3 is 15 residues. V lost 2 bases to trimming and J lost 5 bases, with 16 bases between them.

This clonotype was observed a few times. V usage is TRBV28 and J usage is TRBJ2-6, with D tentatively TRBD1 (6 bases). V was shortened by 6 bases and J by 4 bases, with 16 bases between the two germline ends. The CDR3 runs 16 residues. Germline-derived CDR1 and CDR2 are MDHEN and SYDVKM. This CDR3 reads CASRIQGGFGANVLTF. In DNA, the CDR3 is TGTGCCAGCAGGATACAGGGTGGGTTCGGGGCCAACGTCCTGACTTTC.

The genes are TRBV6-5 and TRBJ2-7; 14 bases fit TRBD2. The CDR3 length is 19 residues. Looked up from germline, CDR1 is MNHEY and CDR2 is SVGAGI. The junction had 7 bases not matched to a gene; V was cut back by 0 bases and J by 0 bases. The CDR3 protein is CASSYSIGTSGGNSYEQYF. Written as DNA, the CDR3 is TGTGCCAGCAGTTACTCCATTGGGACTAGCGGGGGAAACTCCTACGAGCAGTACTTC.

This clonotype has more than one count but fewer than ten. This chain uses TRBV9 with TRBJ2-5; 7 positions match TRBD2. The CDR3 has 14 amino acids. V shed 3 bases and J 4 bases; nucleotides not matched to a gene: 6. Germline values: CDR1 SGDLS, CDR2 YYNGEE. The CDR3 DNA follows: TGTGCCAGCAGCGATTGGATAGCGGGAGAGACCCAGTACTTC. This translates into CASSDWIAGETQYF.

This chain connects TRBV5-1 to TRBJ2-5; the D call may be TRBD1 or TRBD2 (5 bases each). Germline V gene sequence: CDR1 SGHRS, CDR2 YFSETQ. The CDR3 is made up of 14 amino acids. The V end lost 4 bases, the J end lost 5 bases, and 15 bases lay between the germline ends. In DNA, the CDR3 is TGCGCCAGCAGCCCGGGACCGTTCATGGAGACCCAGTACTTC. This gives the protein CASSPGPFMETQYF.

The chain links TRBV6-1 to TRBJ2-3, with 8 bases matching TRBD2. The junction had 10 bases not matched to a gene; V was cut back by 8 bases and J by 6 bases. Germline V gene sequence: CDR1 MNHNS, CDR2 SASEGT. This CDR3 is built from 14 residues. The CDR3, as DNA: TGTGCCAGCGCGAGGGGGACTAGTGCCGATACGCAGTATTTT. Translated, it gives CASARGTSADTQYF.